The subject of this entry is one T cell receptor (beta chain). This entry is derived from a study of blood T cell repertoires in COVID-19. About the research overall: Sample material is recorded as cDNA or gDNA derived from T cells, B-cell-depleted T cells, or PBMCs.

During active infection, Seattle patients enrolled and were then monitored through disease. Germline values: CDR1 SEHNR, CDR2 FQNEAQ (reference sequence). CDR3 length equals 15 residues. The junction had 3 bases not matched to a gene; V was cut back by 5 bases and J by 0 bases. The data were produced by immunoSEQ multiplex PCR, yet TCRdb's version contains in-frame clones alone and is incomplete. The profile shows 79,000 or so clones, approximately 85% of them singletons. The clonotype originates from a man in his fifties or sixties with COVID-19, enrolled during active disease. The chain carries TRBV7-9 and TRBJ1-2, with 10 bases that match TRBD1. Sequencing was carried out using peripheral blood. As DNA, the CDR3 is TGTGCCAGCAGCCCCGGACAGGGGGCTAACTATGGCTACACCTTC. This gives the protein CASSPGQGANYGYTF.